This TCR beta chain was recorded in a study of CD8 T cells in ankylosing spondylitis. A note on this clonotype: The antigen remains unidentified.

By quantitative 5'-RACE with molecular barcodes, the TCR beta libraries were made. TCRdb used MiXCR to reprocess the 5' RACE reads, holding one entry per CDR3 protein. The data contain under 250,000 distinct CDR3 sequences, under 30% of them singletons. The CDR3 has 15 residues. V lost 3 bases, J lost 0 bases, and 4 bases stayed unmatched. Germline-derived CDR1 and CDR2 are ENHRY and SYGVKD. Study-level results: Several of the motif variants were reported before in synovial fluid and blood from reactive arthritis. Characteristic of ankylosing spondylitis blood, it appeared, was a TCR beta motif comprising about 8 highly homologous variants.

The sequence derives from a male donor with ankylosing spondylitis or in good health (not recorded which). This chain joins TRBV10-3 and TRBJ1-2; 7 bases align to TRBD1. Sequenced input: blood, either unsorted or a sorted T cell fraction (not recorded which). The CDR3 here is CAISERGQANYGYTF. CDR3 bases: TGTGCCATCAGTGAAAGGGGGCAAGCTAACTATGGCTACACCTTC.